The present T cell receptor beta chain was sequenced within a study of control samples from healthy donors and cancer patients. Libraries were prepared by immunoSEQ multiplex PCR; TCRdb keeps only in-frame clonotypes and omits some of them. The sample includes 120,000 or so clones, about 90% of them seen just once. Germline V gene data show CDR1 as SEHNR and CDR2 as FQNEAQ (reference sequence). Germline trimming cut 5 bases from V and 4 bases from J; bases unmatched to any gene: 7. This CDR3 comprises 15 residues. This chain joins TRBV7-9 and TRBJ2-3; 9 bases map to TRBD2. The clonotype comes from a man in his 60s in good health. The sequenced material came from blood. As DNA, the CDR3 is TGTGCCAGCAGCGCCAGCGGGGGGTGGGCAGATACGCAGTATTTT. This gives the protein CASSASGGWADTQYF.